One and the same sample provided the 10 T cell receptor beta chains below, sequenced in a study of T cells after yellow fever vaccination. MiXCR was run by TCRdb on the 5' RACE reads, yielding one entry per CDR3 protein. In the table there are 450,000 to 600,000 distinct CDR3 sequences, roughly a sixth of which are singletons. The material was PBMCs, obtained 5 to 6 days after the first yellow fever vaccination. Receptors originate from a man aged 18-30 years who received the YFV17D yellow fever vaccine.

This clonotype was seen only a few times. V is TRBV7-9 and J is TRBJ1-1; D is unresolved. This CDR3 is built from 12 residues. Trimming stripped 2 bases from V and 8 bases from J, with 9 bases between. Germline V gene sequence: CDR1 SEHNR, CDR2 FQNEAQ (reference sequence). CDR3: CASSLSRPEAFF. The CDR3 coding sequence is TGTGCCAGCAGCTTAAGCCGACCAGAAGCTTTCTTT.

This clonotype was found a few times. The V gene is TRBV7-3, the J gene TRBJ2-7; D possibly corresponds to TRBD1 (5 bases). CDR1 and CDR2 (germline): SGHTA, FQGTGA. This CDR3 contains 13 residues. V was cut by 6 bases and J by 2 bases, with 11 bases left in between. The CDR3 sequence: CASSFTGTYEQYF. The CDR3 DNA follows: TGTGCCAGCAGTTTCACAGGAACCTACGAGCAGTACTTC.

This clonotype was recorded a few times. The genes are TRBV7-8 and TRBJ2-7, with a weak D call TRBD1 (6 bases). The V gene's germline CDR1 is SGHVS and CDR2 FQNEAQ. Trimming cost V 1 base and J 0 bases, with 13 bases left between them. The CDR3 spans 16 residues. The CDR3 DNA follows: TGTGCCAGCAGCTTAGAGACAGGCTTTTACTCCTACGAGCAGTACTTC. Translation: CASSLETGFYSYEQYF.

This clonotype has only a few counts. The chain recombines TRBV12-3 or TRBV12-4 with TRBJ1-1; D may be TRBD1 (6 bases). This CDR3 spans 15 amino acids. V was shortened by 3 bases and J by 6 bases, with 17 bases between the two germline ends. For the CDR3, the DNA is TGTGCCAGCAGTTTCGGCGGGGGCCCCGGGGCTGAAGCTTTCTTT. Translating it yields CASSFGGGPGAEAFF.

This clonotype was counted only a few times. This sequence joins TRBV5-6 and TRBJ1-2; D is unclear. This CDR3 is built from 13 residues. CDR1 and CDR2 from the germline V gene are SGHDT and YYEEEE. Trimming stripped 2 bases from V and 8 bases from J, with 13 bases between. CDR3 DNA: TGTGCCAGCAGCTTTGCCCCTAAGGGCGGCTACACCTTC. This codes for CASSFAPKGGYTF. The full variable domain, rest sourced from reference TRBV5-6 and TRBJ1-2, is DAGVTQSPTHLIKTRGQQVTLRCSPKSGHDTVSWYQQALGQGPQFIFQYYEEEERQRGNFPDRFSGHQFPNYSSELNVNALLLGDSALYLCASSFAPKGGYTFGSGTRLTVV.

This clonotype was counted a few times. The gene calls are TRBV15 and TRBJ1-1; D ambiguous. The V end was cut by 1 base, the J end by 4 bases, with 4 bases between. Germline values: CDR1 LNHNV, CDR2 YYDKDF (reference sequence). The CDR3 totals 12 residues. This chain's CDR3 is CATSRVGTEAFF. CDR3 bases: TGTGCCACCAGCAGAGTTGGCACTGAAGCTTTCTTT.

Only a few counts were recorded for this clonotype. CDR3 sequence: CASGRALREAFF. The CDR3 DNA sequence: TGTGCCAGCGGCCGGGCCCTTAGGGAAGCTTTCTTT. V usage is TRBV12-3 or TRBV12-4 and J usage is TRBJ1-1; D is undetermined. The CDR3 loop spans 12 amino acids. Trimming took off 8 bases at V and 8 bases at J, with 15 bases between the two ends.

In its sample, this clonotype was seen once. J is TRBJ1-5 and V is TRBV5-8; the D is unclear. The CDR3 totals 15 residues. Germline CDR1 reads SGHTS; CDR2 reads YDEGEE. V was trimmed by 0 bases and J by 12 bases, leaving 19 bases between them. The CDR3 loop reads CASSLAVFQAGIQHF. The CDR3 nucleotides are TGTGCCAGCAGCTTGGCAGTTTTTCAGGCGGGGATCCAGCATTTT.

This clonotype was seen only a few times. The gene calls are TRBV7-3 and TRBJ2-1; no firm D call. V was pared by 2 bases and J by 6 bases, with 14 bases between. Germline loops: CDR1 SGHTA, CDR2 FQGTGA. This CDR3 is 15 amino acids long. CDR3 amino acids: CASSLQLADGNEQFF. In nucleotides, the CDR3 is TGTGCCAGCAGCTTACAACTGGCGGACGGCAATGAGCAGTTCTTC.

This clonotype was counted a few times. The chain carries TRBV7-9 and TRBJ2-5; the D gene is possibly TRBD2 (5 bases). Trimming removed 4 bases at V and 5 bases at J, with 17 bases between. CDR3 length: 15 residues. The germline V gene has CDR1 SEHNR and CDR2 FQNEAQ (reference sequence). CDR3 coding DNA: TGTGCCAGCAGCTCGGCCGGAGCCGGCGGGGAGACCCAGTACTTC. Its translation: CASSSAGAGGETQYF.